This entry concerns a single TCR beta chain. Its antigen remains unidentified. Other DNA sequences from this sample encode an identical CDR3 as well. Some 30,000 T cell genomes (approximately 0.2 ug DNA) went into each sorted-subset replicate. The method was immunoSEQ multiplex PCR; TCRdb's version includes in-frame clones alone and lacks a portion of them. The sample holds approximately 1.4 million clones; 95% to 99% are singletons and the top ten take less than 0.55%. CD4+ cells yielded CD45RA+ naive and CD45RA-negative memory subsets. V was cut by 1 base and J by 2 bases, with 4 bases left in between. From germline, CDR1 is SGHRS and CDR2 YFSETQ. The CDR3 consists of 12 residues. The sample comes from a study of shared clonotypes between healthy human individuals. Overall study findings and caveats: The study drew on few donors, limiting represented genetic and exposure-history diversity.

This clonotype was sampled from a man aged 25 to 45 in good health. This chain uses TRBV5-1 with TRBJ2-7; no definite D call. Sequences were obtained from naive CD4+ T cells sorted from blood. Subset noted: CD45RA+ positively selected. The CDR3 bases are TGCGCCAGCAGCTTGAACACCTACGAGCAGTACTTC. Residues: CASSLNTYEQYF.